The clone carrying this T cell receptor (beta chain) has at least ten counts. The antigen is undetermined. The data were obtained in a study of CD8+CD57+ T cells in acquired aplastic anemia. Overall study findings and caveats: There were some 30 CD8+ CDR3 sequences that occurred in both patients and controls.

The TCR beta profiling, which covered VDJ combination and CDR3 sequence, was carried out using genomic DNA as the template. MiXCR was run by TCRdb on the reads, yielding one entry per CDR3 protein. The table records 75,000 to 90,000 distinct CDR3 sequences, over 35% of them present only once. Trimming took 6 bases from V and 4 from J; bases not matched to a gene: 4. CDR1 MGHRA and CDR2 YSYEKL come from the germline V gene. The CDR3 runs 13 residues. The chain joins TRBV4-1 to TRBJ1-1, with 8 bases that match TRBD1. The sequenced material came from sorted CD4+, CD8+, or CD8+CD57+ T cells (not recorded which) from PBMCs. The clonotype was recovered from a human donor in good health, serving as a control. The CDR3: CASRETGATEAFF. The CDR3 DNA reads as TGCGCCAGCAGGGAGACAGGGGCCACTGAAGCTTTCTTT.